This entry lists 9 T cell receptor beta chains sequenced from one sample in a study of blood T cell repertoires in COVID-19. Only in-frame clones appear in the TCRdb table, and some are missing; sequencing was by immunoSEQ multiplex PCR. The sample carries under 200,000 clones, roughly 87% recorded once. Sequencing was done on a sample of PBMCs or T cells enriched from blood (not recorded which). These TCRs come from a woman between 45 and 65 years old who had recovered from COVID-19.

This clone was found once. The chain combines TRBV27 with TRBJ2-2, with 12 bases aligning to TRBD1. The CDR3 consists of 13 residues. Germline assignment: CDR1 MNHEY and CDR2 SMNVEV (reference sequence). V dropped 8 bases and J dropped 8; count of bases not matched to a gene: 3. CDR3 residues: CASGTGGSGELFF. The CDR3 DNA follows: TGTGCCAGCGGGACAGGGGGCTCGGGGGAGCTGTTTTTT.

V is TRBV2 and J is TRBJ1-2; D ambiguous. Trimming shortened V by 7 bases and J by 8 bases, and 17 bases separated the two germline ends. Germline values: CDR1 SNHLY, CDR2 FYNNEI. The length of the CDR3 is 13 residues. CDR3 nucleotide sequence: TGTGCCAGCACCGAAAGGAGGGCGCTAGGCTACACCTTC. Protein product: CASTERRALGYTF.

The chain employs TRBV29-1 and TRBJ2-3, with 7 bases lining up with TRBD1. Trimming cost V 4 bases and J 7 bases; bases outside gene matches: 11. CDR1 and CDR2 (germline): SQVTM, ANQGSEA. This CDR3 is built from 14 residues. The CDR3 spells CSVVTGTVLYTQYF. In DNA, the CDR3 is TGCAGCGTTGTTACCGGGACAGTTCTATATACGCAGTATTTT.

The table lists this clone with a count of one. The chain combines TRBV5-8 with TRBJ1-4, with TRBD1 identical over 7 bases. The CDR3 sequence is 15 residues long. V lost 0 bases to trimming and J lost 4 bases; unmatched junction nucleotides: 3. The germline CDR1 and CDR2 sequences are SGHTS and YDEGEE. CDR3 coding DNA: TGTGCCAGCAGCTTGGGACAGGGAAATAATGAAAAACTGTTTTTT. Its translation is CASSLGQGNNEKLFF. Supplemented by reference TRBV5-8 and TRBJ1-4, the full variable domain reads EAGVTQSPTHLIKTRGQQATLRCSPISGHTSVYWYQQALGLGLQFLLWYDEGEERNRGNFPPRFSGRQFPNYSSELNVNALELEDSALYLCASSLGQGNNEKLFFGSGTQLSVL.

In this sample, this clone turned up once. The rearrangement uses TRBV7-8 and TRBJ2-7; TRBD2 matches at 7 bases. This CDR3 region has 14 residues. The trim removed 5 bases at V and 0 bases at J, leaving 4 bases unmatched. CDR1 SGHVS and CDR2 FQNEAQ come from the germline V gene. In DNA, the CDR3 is TGTGCCAGCAGCCGAGGACTAGTCTCCTACGAGCAGTACTTC. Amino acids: CASSRGLVSYEQYF.

CDR3 sequence: CASSVRDRGYEQYF. CDR3 in DNA: TGTGCCAGCAGCGTCCGGGACAGGGGGTACGAGCAGTACTTC. The V gene is TRBV11-3, the J gene TRBJ2-7; 11 bases match TRBD1. The V segment lost 5 bases and the J segment 4 bases; nucleotides outside the gene matches: 4. Germline-derived CDR1 and CDR2 are SGHNT and YENEEA. There are 14 residues in the CDR3.

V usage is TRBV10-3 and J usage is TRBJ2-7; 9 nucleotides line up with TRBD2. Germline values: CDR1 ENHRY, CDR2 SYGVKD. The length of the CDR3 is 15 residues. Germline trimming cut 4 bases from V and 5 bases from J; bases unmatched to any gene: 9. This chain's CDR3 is CAISVASGIGDEQYF. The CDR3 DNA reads TGTGCCATCAGTGTGGCTAGCGGGATTGGGGACGAGCAGTACTTC.

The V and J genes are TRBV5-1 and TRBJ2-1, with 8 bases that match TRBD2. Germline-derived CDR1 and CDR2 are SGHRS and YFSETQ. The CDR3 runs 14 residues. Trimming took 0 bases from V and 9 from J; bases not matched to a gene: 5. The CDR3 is CASSLASGSSEQFF. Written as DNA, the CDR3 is TGCGCCAGCAGCTTGGCGAGCGGGAGTAGTGAGCAGTTCTTC.

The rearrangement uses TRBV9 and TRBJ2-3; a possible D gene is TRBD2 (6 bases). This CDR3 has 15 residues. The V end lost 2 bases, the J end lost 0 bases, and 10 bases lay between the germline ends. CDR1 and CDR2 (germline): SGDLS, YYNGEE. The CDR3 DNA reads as TGTGCCAGCAGCGTTAGCGGACCTAGCACAGATACGCAGTATTTT. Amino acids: CASSVSGPSTDTQYF.